This T cell receptor beta chain was recovered during a study of CD8 T cells in ankylosing spondylitis. Study observations and caveats: Clones linked to disease were reported to show significant enrichment in matched ankylosing spondylitis synovial fluid. Reactive arthritis synovial fluid and blood were previously reported to contain some motif variants. Roughly 8 highly homologous variants made up a TCR beta motif, and this motif appeared characteristic of ankylosing spondylitis blood.

Quantitative 5'-RACE with molecular barcodes generated TCR beta libraries. Via MiXCR, TCRdb re-called the 5' RACE reads, giving one row per CDR3 protein. The sample lists hundreds of thousands of distinct CDR3 sequences, 10% to 15% occurring once. The CDR3 sequence is 16 residues long. Trimming removed 0 bases from V and 8 bases from J; junction bases left unmatched: 10. Germline CDR1 is SGHTA and CDR2 is FQGNSA. This clonotype turned up a few times. Its antigen is not identified. The TCR comes from a male donor with ankylosing spondylitis. Material for sequencing was blood, either unsorted or a sorted T cell fraction (not recorded which). The rearrangement joins TRBV7-2 to TRBJ2-1; TRBD2 matches at 7 bases. The CDR3 sequence is CASSLAPALAAHEQFF. CDR3 DNA sequence: TGTGCCAGCAGCTTAGCCCCGGCGCTAGCGGCACATGAGCAGTTCTTC.